Presented here are 9 T cell receptor beta chains from one specimen sequenced in a study of blood T cell repertoires in COVID-19. Some clones are missing from TCRdb's copy, which holds only in-frame ones; the method was immunoSEQ multiplex PCR. The sample yields about 110,000 clones, around four fifths seen once. The sequenced sample consisted of peripheral blood. The source of these receptors is a woman aged 65 to 85 with acute or convalescent COVID-19.

The V gene is TRBV23-1, the J gene TRBJ1-2; 9 bases are a match to TRBD1. TRBV23-1 is an open reading frame, and its role is uncertain. V dropped 6 bases and J dropped 3; count of bases not matched to a gene: 8. The CDR3 is made up of 15 amino acids. The CDR3 DNA is TGCGCCAGCAGCCCGGAAGGACAGGGGCACTATGGCTACACCTTC. This encodes CASSPEGQGHYGYTF.

This chain uses TRBV28 with TRBJ2-7, with D maybe TRBD1 (7 bases). Germline lookup yields CDR1 MDHEN and CDR2 SYDVKM. This CDR3 is built from 17 residues. The V end lost 5 bases, the J end lost 2 bases, and 22 bases lay between the germline ends. CDR3 in amino acids: CASSPLGGDRVAYEQYF. CDR3 in DNA: TGTGCCAGCAGTCCGTTGGGGGGAGACAGGGTGGCCTACGAGCAGTACTTC. Full variable domain (rest looked up from reference TRBV28 and TRBJ2-7): DVKVTQSSRYLVKRTGEKVFLECVQDMDHENMFWYRQDPGLGLRLIYFSYDVKMKEKGDIPEGYSVSREKKERFSLILESASTNQTSMYLCASSPLGGDRVAYEQYFGPGTRLTVT.

This clone was seen a single time. V gene TRBV4-1 combines with J gene TRBJ1-2; weak D call: TRBD1 (6 bases). The CDR3 runs 16 residues. Germline CDR1 is MGHRA and CDR2 is YSYEKL. V was cut by 0 bases and J by 0 bases, with 11 bases left in between. This CDR3 is CASSQEAGATNYGYTF. CDR3 sequence (DNA): TGCGCCAGCAGCCAAGAGGCAGGGGCGACTAACTATGGCTACACCTTC.

The chain recombines TRBV6-5 with TRBJ1-1, with 7 bases that match TRBD1. The CDR3 loop spans 15 amino acids. Trimming took 7 bases from V and 6 from J; bases not matched to a gene: 14. CDR1 is MNHEY, CDR2 SVGAGI, per germline. CDR3 loop: CASTMGQQGLAEAFF. The CDR3 nucleotides read TGTGCCAGCACTATGGGACAGCAAGGCCTCGCTGAAGCTTTCTTT.

The DNA for the CDR3 is TGTGCCAGCAGGGTCAACAAGGGGGCCGGCTATGGCTACACCTTC. Translated, it gives CASRVNKGAGYGYTF. The chain links TRBV2 to TRBJ1-2; 7 positions match TRBD1. Germline values: CDR1 SNHLY, CDR2 FYNNEI. V dropped 6 bases and J dropped 4; count of bases not matched to a gene: 11. The CDR3 loop spans 15 amino acids.

The CDR3 nucleotides are TGCGCCAGCAGCTTGGAGAGAGCGAACACTGAAGCTTTCTTT. Translating gives CASSLERANTEAFF. The chain combines TRBV5-1 with TRBJ1-1; D is unresolved. The V end lost 0 bases, the J end lost 1 base, and 7 bases lay between the germline ends. The V gene's germline CDR1 is SGHRS and CDR2 YFSETQ. The CDR3 is made up of 14 amino acids.

The V call is TRBV11-1, the J call TRBJ2-1; 8 nucleotides match TRBD2. This CDR3 has 14 amino acids. Germline V gives CDR1 SGHAT, CDR2 FQDESV (reference sequence). V was clipped by 7 bases and J by 8 bases; unmatched bases: 10. CDR3 DNA: TGTGCCAGCACCTCGGGGACTAGTGGGTATGAGCAGTTCTTC. Its protein is CASTSGTSGYEQFF.

This chain uses TRBV7-9 with TRBJ2-7, with D perhaps matching TRBD1 (5 bases). Germline-derived CDR1 and CDR2 are SEHNR and FQNEAQ (reference sequence). The CDR3 has 17 amino acids. V lost 7 bases to trimming and J lost 2 bases, with 24 bases between them. The chain's CDR3 is CASNSFPSGQGTYEQYF. DNA of the CDR3: TGTGCCAGCAACTCATTCCCGTCAGGGCAGGGAACCTACGAGCAGTACTTC.

V gene TRBV6-5 combines with J gene TRBJ1-2; 9 bases fit TRBD1. Per germline, CDR1 MNHEY and CDR2 SVGAGI. V was clipped by 9 bases and J by 6 bases; unmatched bases: 11. The CDR3 runs to 14 residues. The CDR3 bases are TGTGCCAGTCGGCCCGGGACAGGGTCGGATGGCTACACCTTC. Amino acid sequence: CASRPGTGSDGYTF.